Following are 30 T cell receptor beta chains from one sample sequenced in a study of blood T cell repertoires in COVID-19. Produced via immunoSEQ multiplex PCR; TCRdb's table is partial and in-frame only. The sample includes about 50,000 clones, 85% to 95% of them seen just once. The specimen sequenced was peripheral blood. The receptors shown here come from a human donor in a cohort sampled during active COVID-19.

The genes are TRBV5-5 and TRBJ2-1; the match to TRBD2 covers 10 bases. V dropped 3 bases and J dropped 2; count of bases not matched to a gene: 2. CDR3 length: 15 residues. Germline V gene lookup returns CDR1 SGHKS and CDR2 YYEKEE (reference sequence). CDR3 loop: CASSSSGSPYNEQFF. The DNA for the CDR3 is TGTGCCAGCAGCTCTAGCGGGAGCCCCTACAATGAGCAGTTCTTC.

The rearrangement links TRBV6-1 to TRBJ1-1, with D uncertain. The germline V gene has CDR1 MNHNS and CDR2 SASEGT. The CDR3 is 13 amino acids. V was trimmed by 1 base and J by 5 bases, leaving 8 bases between them. As DNA, the CDR3 is TGTGCCAGCAGTGAAGTTCGAGGGACTGAAGCTTTCTTT. Protein: CASSEVRGTEAFF.

J is TRBJ2-7 and V is TRBV29-1; no reliable D call. The CDR3 loop spans 12 amino acids. CDR1 and CDR2 (germline): SQVTM, ANQGSEA. The V end lost 1 base, the J end lost 3 bases, and 7 bases lay between the germline ends. Here the CDR3 reads CSVEGLDYEQYV. The CDR3 bases are TGCAGCGTTGAAGGTTTAGACTACGAGCAGTACGTC.

This rearrangement joins TRBV10-3 to TRBJ1-1; TRBD1 matches 7 bases. The germline V gene encodes CDR1 ENHRY and CDR2 SYGVKD. This CDR3 contains 15 residues. J was trimmed by 3 bases and V by 10 bases; bases with no gene match: 14. CDR3 residues: CATMTGSVGDTEAFF. Here the CDR3 DNA reads TGTGCCACGATGACAGGGTCCGTCGGCGACACTGAAGCTTTCTTT.

This clone was counted once. This chain uses TRBV12-3 or TRBV12-4 with TRBJ2-5; tentative D call: TRBD2 (5 bases). The CDR3 covers 13 residues. V was pared by 8 bases and J by 5 bases, with 15 bases between. The CDR3 reads CASGLTTRETQYF. The CDR3 DNA is TGTGCCAGCGGACTTACCACCCGGGAGACCCAGTACTTC.

This clone was picked up one time. The gene calls are TRBV4-3 and TRBJ2-2, with 11 bases aligning to TRBD2. The junction had 8 bases not matched to a gene; V was cut back by 4 bases and J by 7 bases. The CDR3 length is 16 residues. Germline loops: CDR1 LGHNA, CDR2 YSLEER. The CDR3 here is CASSLTSGGPSGELFF. CDR3 nucleotides: TGCGCCAGCAGCCTAACTAGCGGGGGCCCGAGCGGGGAGCTGTTTTTT.

The CDR3 loop reads CASSYRGVSYEQYF. CDR3 DNA sequence: TGTGCCAGCAGCTACAGGGGAGTTTCCTACGAGCAGTACTTC. The V gene is TRBV5-6, the J gene TRBJ2-7; 7 bases fit TRBD1. The J segment lost 1 base and the V segment lost 3 bases, leaving 4 bases of the junction unmatched. Per germline, CDR1 SGHDT and CDR2 YYEEEE. This CDR3 has 14 amino acids.

V and J are TRBV7-9 and TRBJ2-3; 10 bases are shared with TRBD2. Germline V gene sequence: CDR1 SEHNR, CDR2 FQNEAQ (reference sequence). V lost 5 bases, J lost 6 bases, and 11 bases stayed unmatched. There are 16 residues in the CDR3. The CDR3 sequence is CASSRLAGVISDTQYF. Written as DNA, the CDR3 is TGTGCCAGCAGCCGTCTAGCGGGAGTAATAAGTGATACGCAGTATTTT.

The chain is built from TRBV6-5 and TRBJ1-1; D might be TRBD1 (5 bases). Germline loops: CDR1 MNHEY, CDR2 SVGAGI. The CDR3 is 13 amino acids. V was pared by 5 bases and J by 4 bases, with 11 bases between. The CDR3 loop is CASSLGTSTEAFF. Here the CDR3 DNA reads TGTGCCAGCAGTCTAGGGACTTCCACTGAAGCTTTCTTT.

This chain links TRBV2 with TRBJ2-3; 8 bases agree with TRBD1. The germline V gene has CDR1 SNHLY and CDR2 FYNNEI. With 5 bases clipped from V and 1 base from J, the junction kept 5 bases outside the gene matches. This CDR3 region has 15 residues. CDR3 residues: CASSPDRAGTDTQYF. The CDR3 region has the DNA TGTGCCAGCAGTCCGGACAGGGCTGGCACAGATACGCAGTATTTT.

This clone was seen more than once but under ten times. The J gene is TRBJ2-1, the V gene TRBV18, with D perhaps TRBD1 (5 bases). V was trimmed by 2 bases and J by 5 bases, leaving 10 bases between them. CDR1 KGHSH and CDR2 LQKENI come from the germline V gene. The CDR3 has 14 residues. The CDR3 sequence: CASSPVFRDNEQFF. The CDR3 DNA reads TGTGCCAGCTCACCAGTTTTCAGGGACAATGAGCAGTTCTTC.

The V call is TRBV28, the J call TRBJ1-2; D unclear. The V end was cut by 5 bases, the J end by 4 bases, with 11 bases between. In germline, CDR1 is MDHEN, CDR2 SYDVKM. The CDR3 is 13 amino acids. CDR3 bases: TGTGCCAGCAGTCTTAGCGCGATCTATGGCTACACCTTC. Amino acids: CASSLSAIYGYTF.

V and J are TRBV30 and TRBJ2-7, with 8 bases that match TRBD1. The germline V gene encodes CDR1 GTSNPN and CDR2 SVGIG (reference sequence). CDR3 size: 14 residues. The J segment lost 4 bases and the V segment lost 1 base, leaving 6 bases of the junction unmatched. CDR3 region: CAWSARTGNYEQYF. In nucleotides, the CDR3 is TGTGCCTGGAGTGCTAGGACAGGGAATTACGAGCAGTACTTC.

The rearrangement uses TRBV7-6 and TRBJ2-5, with 8 bases lining up with TRBD2. The CDR3 consists of 16 residues. V lost 5 bases to trimming and J lost 5 bases; unmatched junction nucleotides: 13. Germline V gene lookup returns CDR1 SGHVS and CDR2 FNYEAQ. Here the CDR3 reads CASSPRAGEAKETQYF. The CDR3 DNA sequence: TGTGCCAGCAGCCCCAGAGCGGGGGAGGCTAAGGAGACCCAGTACTTC.

This clone was seen just once. V is TRBV6-2 or TRBV6-3 and J is TRBJ2-7; D perhaps matches TRBD1 (8 bases). V shed 6 bases and J shed 1 base, with 13 bases lying between them. The CDR3 sequence is 14 residues long. Per the germline V gene, CDR1 is MNHEY and CDR2 is SVGEGT. CDR3 loop: CASSTGGDSYEQYV. In nucleotides, the CDR3 is TGTGCCAGCAGCACAGGGGGGGATTCCTACGAGCAGTACGTC.

This chain links TRBV30 with TRBJ1-2, with a possible D match to TRBD1 (6 bases). Germline lookup yields CDR1 GTSNPN and CDR2 SVGIG (reference sequence). V gave up 4 bases and J gave up 1 base, with 19 bases separating them. The length of the CDR3 is 16 residues. Written as DNA, the CDR3 is TGTGCCTGGATTAGGGCAGGGACAAACTATAACTATGGCTACACCTTC. Translation gives CAWIRAGTNYNYGYTF.

The chain recombines TRBV10-3 with TRBJ1-3, with D perhaps TRBD1 (6 bases). The CDR3 runs to 14 residues. V dropped 7 bases and J dropped 5 bases, with 15 bases sitting between them. In germline, CDR1 is ENHRY, CDR2 SYGVKD. Here the CDR3 DNA reads TGTGCCATCAACCAGGGGCTTAGGAGAAACACCATATATTTT. Translating gives CAINQGLRRNTIYF.

The chain carries TRBV12-3 or TRBV12-4 and TRBJ1-2; 7 bases match TRBD1. V lost 6 bases and J lost 3; bases outside the gene matches: 1. The CDR3 contains 12 residues. The CDR3 loop reads CASRGTDYGYTF. The CDR3 DNA reads TGTGCCAGCAGAGGGACAGACTATGGCTACACCTTC.

In DNA form, the CDR3 reads TGTGCCAGCAGCCCCGGGGGGCGGAAAGAGCAGTACGTC. This translates into CASSPGGRKEQYV. V usage is TRBV5-6 and J usage is TRBJ2-7; D might be TRBD2 (7 bases). The CDR3 loop spans 13 amino acids. Trimming pared 4 bases from V and 7 bases from J, leaving 15 bases between. Germline V lookup: CDR1 SGHDT, CDR2 YYEEEE.

V gene TRBV29-1 combines with J gene TRBJ1-2; TRBD1 matches at 8 bases. Germline CDR1 reads SQVTM; CDR2 reads ANQGSEA. The length of the CDR3 is 12 residues. Trimming at V came to 7 bases and at J to 6 bases, leaving 7 bases not matched to a gene. CDR3 sequence: CSAAADRDGYTF. The CDR3 DNA reads TGCAGCGCTGCCGCGGACAGGGATGGCTACACCTTC. The variable domain in full, completed from reference TRBV29-1 and TRBJ1-2, reads SAVISQKPSRDICQRGTSLTIQCQVDSQVTMMFWYRQQPGQSLTLIATANQGSEATYESGFVIDKFPISRPNLTFSTLTVSNMSPEDSSIYLCSAAADRDGYTFGSGTRLTVV.

The chain couples TRBV5-1 to TRBJ2-5, with TRBD2 matching over 7 bases. V shed 0 bases, J shed 2 bases, and the junction held 4 bases outside the gene matches. The CDR3 runs to 15 residues. From germline, CDR1 is SGHRS and CDR2 YFSETQ. CDR3 in DNA: TGCGCCAGCAGCTTGGTAGGCGGGAGTCAAGAGACCCAGTACTTC. It yields the protein CASSLVGGSQETQYF. Together with reference TRBV5-1 and TRBJ2-5, the CDR3 gives the full variable domain: KAGVTQTPRYLIKTRGQQVTLSCSPISGHRSVSWYQQTPGQGLQFLFEYFSETQRNKGNFPGRFSGRQFSNSRSEMNVSTLELGDSALYLCASSLVGGSQETQYFGPGTRLLVL.

The chain has TRBV4-3 and TRBJ1-1; TRBD1 might be the D (6 bases). From germline, CDR1 is LGHNA and CDR2 YSLEER. The V gene lost 0 bases and the J gene lost 0 bases, with 17 bases spanning the gap. This CDR3 spans 18 amino acids. CDR3 coding DNA: TGCGCCAGCAGCCAAGAATCGGGGGGCACAAGGCTGAACACTGAAGCTTTCTTT. Protein sequence: CASSQESGGTRLNTEAFF.

The V gene is TRBV5-6, the J gene TRBJ2-1; 12 nucleotides line up with TRBD2. V lost 1 base, J lost 6 bases, and 5 bases stayed unmatched. The CDR3 loop spans 16 amino acids. Germline values: CDR1 SGHDT, CDR2 YYEEEE. CDR3 region: CASSLPSGGAGNEQFF. For the CDR3, the DNA is TGTGCCAGCAGCTTGCCTAGCGGGGGGGCAGGCAATGAGCAGTTCTTC.

V is TRBV3-1 (or the pseudogene TRBV3-2) and J is TRBJ1-2; D ambiguous. The CDR3 spans 13 residues. V shed 1 base and J shed 2 bases, with 5 bases lying between them. CDR1 and CDR2 from the germline V gene are LGHDT and YNNKEL (reference sequence). CDR3 protein: CASSQGRNYGYTF. The CDR3 nucleotides read TGTGCCAGCAGCCAAGGGAGGAACTATGGCTACACCTTC.

The V call is TRBV19, the J call TRBJ1-2, with TRBD1 matching over 7 bases. The CDR3 contains 14 residues. With V trimmed by 5 bases and J by 7 bases, 10 bases remained unmatched. CDR1 LNHDA and CDR2 SQIVND come from the germline V gene (reference sequence). Here the CDR3 reads CASSPGGRSSGYTF. The CDR3 DNA sequence: TGTGCCAGTAGTCCAGGGGGACGGAGCTCTGGCTACACCTTC. The complete variable domain, with remaining parts taken from reference TRBV19 and TRBJ1-2, reads DGGITQSPKYLFRKEGQNVTLSCEQNLNHDAMYWYRQDPGQGLRLIYYSQIVNDFQKGDIAEGYSVSREKKESFPLTVTSAQKNPTAFYLCASSPGGRSSGYTFGSGTRLTVV.

The J gene is TRBJ2-2, the V gene TRBV29-1; no firm D call. V was trimmed by 7 bases and J by 4 bases, leaving 16 bases between them. The CDR3 contains 14 residues. Germline CDR1 reads SQVTM; CDR2 reads ANQGSEA. CDR3 sequence reads: CSAVGSLSTGELFF. CDR3 sequence (DNA): TGCAGCGCGGTGGGTAGCTTGAGCACCGGGGAGCTGTTTTTT.

The CDR3 bases are TGTGCCAGCAGCTCAGGATACGGCGCGGGCGAGCAGTACGTC. Translated, it gives CASSSGYGAGEQYV. The rearrangement joins TRBV11-2 to TRBJ2-7; D is possibly TRBD2 (5 bases). The CDR3 consists of 14 residues. Germline V lookup: CDR1 SGHAT, CDR2 FQNNGV. Trimming removed 4 bases at V and 6 bases at J, with 16 bases between.

The rearrangement uses TRBV29-1 and TRBJ2-7; the D gene is possibly TRBD2 (5 bases). Germline V gives CDR1 SQVTM, CDR2 ANQGSEA. This CDR3 has 14 residues. V was pared by 4 bases and J by 2 bases, with 15 bases between. The CDR3: CSVGRAGSAYEQYF. The CDR3 bases are TGCAGCGTTGGTCGGGCGGGTTCAGCCTACGAGCAGTACTTC.

The chain carries TRBV30 and TRBJ1-1; the D is unclear. Per the germline V gene, CDR1 is GTSNPN and CDR2 is SVGIG (reference sequence). CDR3 length equals 15 residues. V was trimmed by 1 base and J by 1 base, leaving 13 bases between them. CDR3 residues: CAWSAPGSANTEAFF. The CDR3 region has the DNA TGTGCCTGGAGTGCCCCAGGTTCAGCGAACACTGAAGCTTTCTTT.

CDR3 sequence reads: CASSQTPPGQGFPLHF. For the CDR3, the DNA is TGTGCCAGCAGCCAAACTCCCCCGGGACAGGGTTTCCCCCTCCACTTT. The chain combines TRBV7-3 with TRBJ1-6; 9 positions match TRBD1. Germline V CDR1 and CDR2: SGHTA, FQGTGA. The CDR3 consists of 16 residues. With 5 bases clipped from V and 13 bases from J, the junction kept 15 bases outside the gene matches.